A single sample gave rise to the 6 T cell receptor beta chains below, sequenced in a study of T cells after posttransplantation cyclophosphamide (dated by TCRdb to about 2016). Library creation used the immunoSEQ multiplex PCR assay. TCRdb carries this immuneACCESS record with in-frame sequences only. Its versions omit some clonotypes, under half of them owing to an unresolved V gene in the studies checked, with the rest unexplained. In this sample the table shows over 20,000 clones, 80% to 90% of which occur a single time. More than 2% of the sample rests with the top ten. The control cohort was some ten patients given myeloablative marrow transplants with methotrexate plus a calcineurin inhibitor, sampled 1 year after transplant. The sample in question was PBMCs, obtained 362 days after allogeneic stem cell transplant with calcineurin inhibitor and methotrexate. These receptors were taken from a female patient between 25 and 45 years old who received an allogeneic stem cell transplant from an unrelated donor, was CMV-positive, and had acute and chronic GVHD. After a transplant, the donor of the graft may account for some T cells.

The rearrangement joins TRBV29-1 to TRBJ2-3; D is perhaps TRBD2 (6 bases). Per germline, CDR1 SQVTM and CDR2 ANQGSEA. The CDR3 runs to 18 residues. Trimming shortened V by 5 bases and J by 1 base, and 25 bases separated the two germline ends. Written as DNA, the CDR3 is TGCAGCGTTTGGGGGGTAGAATCTCCTCGGCTCGGCACAGATACGCAGTATTTT. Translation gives CSVWGVESPRLGTDTQYF.

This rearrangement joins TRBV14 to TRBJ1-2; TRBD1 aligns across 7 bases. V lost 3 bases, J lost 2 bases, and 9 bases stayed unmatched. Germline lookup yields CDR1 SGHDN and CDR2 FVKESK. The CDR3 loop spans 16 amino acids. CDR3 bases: TGTGCCAGCAGCCAGGGCGGCACAGGGGCGAACTATGGCTACACCTTC. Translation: CASSQGGTGANYGYTF.

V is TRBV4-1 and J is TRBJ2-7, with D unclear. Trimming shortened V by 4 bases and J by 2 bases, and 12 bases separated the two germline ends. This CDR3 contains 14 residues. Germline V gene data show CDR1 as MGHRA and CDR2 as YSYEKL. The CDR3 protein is CASSPPPPAYEQYF. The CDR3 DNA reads TGCGCCAGCAGCCCTCCACCGCCGGCCTACGAGCAGTACTTC.

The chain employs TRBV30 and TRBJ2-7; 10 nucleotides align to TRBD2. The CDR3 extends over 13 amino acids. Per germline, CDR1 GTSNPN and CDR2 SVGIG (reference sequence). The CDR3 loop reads CALTSGASLSQYF. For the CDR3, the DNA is TGTGCACTAACTAGCGGGGCCTCCCTTAGCCAGTACTTC.

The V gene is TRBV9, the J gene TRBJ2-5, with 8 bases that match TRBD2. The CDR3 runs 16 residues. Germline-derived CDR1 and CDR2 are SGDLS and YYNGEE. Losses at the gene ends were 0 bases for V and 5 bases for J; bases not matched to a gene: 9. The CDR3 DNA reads TGTGCCAGCAGCGTAGGGGGTAGCGGGATGGAGGAGACCCAGTACTTC. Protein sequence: CASSVGGSGMEETQYF.

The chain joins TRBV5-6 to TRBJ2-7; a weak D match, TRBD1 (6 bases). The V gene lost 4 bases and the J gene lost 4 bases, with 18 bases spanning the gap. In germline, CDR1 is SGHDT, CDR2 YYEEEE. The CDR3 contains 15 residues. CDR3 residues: CASSLLHRVGYEQYF. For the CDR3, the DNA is TGTGCCAGCAGCCTTTTACACAGGGTAGGGTACGAGCAGTACTTC. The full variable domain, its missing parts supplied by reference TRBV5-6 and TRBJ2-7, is DAGVTQSPTHLIKTRGQQVTLRCSPKSGHDTVSWYQQALGQGPQFIFQYYEEEERQRGNFPDRFSGHQFPNYSSELNVNALLLGDSALYLCASSLLHRVGYEQYFGPGTRLTVT.